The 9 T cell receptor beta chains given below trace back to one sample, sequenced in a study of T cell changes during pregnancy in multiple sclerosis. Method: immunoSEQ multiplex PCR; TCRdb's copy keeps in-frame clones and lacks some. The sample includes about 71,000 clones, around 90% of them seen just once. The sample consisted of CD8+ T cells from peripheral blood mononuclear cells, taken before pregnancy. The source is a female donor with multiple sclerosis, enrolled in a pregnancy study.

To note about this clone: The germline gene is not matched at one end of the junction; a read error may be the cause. CDR3 region: CASSSGPLGEQYF. The CDR3 nucleotides read TGTGCTAGCAGCTCGGGTCCCCTGGGCGAGCAGTACTTC. The chain links TRBV7-7 to TRBJ2-7; D remains unclear. The CDR3 consists of 13 residues. Germline V CDR1 and CDR2: SSHAT, FNYEAQ (reference sequence).

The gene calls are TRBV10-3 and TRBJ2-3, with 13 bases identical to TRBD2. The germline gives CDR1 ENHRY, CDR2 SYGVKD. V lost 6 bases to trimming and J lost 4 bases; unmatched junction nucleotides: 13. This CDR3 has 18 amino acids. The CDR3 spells CAISLTSGGGQGADTQYF. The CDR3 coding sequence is TGTGCCATCAGCCTAACTAGCGGGGGGGGCCAGGGTGCAGATACGCAGTATTTT.

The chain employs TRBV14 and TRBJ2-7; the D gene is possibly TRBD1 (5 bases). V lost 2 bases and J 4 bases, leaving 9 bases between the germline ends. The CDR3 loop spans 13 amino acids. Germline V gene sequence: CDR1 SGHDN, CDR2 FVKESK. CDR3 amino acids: CASSQSDSYEQYF. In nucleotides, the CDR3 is TGTGCCAGCAGCCAATCCGACAGTTACGAGCAGTACTTC.

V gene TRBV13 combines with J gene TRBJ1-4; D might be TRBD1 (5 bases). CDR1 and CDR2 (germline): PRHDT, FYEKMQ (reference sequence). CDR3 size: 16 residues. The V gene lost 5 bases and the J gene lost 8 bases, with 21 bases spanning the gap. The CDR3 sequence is CASSPANDRYNEKLFF. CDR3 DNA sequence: TGTGCCAGCAGCCCAGCAAACGACAGATACAACGAAAAACTGTTTTTT.

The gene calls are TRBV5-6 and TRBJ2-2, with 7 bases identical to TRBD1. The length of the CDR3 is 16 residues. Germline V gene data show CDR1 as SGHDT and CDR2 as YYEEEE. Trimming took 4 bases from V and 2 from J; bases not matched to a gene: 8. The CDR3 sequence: CASSLGTDSNTGELFF. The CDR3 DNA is TGTGCCAGCAGCCTCGGGACAGACTCTAACACCGGGGAGCTGTTTTTT.

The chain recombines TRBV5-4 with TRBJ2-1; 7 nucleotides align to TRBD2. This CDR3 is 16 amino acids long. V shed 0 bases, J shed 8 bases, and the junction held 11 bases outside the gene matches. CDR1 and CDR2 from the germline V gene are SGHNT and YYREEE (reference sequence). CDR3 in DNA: TGTGCCAGCAGCTTGGGCGGGCGGGCAGGGAGGGATGAGCAGTTCTTC. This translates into CASSLGGRAGRDEQFF.

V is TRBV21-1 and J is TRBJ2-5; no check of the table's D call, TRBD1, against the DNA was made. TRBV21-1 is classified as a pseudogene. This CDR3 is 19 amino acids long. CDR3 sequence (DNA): TGTGCCAGCAGCAAGGGGAGTGGGACATCCAAAATTTACAAAGAGACCCAGTACTTC. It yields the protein CASSKGSGTSKIYKETQYF.

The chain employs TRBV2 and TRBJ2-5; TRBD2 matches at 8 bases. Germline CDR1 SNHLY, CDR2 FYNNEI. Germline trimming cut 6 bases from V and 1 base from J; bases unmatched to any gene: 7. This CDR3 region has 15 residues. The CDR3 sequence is CASRASGGLQETQYF. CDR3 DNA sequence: TGTGCCAGCAGAGCCAGCGGGGGACTCCAAGAGACCCAGTACTTC.

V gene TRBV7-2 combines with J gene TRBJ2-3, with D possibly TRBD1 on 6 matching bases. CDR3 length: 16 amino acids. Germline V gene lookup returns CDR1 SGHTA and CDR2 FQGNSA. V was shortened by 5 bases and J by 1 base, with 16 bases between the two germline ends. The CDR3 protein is CASSPTGSWGTDTQYF. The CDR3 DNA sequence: TGTGCCAGCAGCCCCACAGGGAGCTGGGGCACAGATACGCAGTATTTT.